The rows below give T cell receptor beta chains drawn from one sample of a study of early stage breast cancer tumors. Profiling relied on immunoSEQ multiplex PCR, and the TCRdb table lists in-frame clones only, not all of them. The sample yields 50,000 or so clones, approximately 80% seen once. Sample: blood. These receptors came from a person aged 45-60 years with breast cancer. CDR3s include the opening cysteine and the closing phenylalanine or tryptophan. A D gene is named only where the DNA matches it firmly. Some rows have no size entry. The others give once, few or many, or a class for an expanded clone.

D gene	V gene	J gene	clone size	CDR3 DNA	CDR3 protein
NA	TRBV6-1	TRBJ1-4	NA	TGTGCCAGCAGTGATATTTGGGCTTATGCAACTAATGAAAAACTGTTTTTT	CASSDIWAYATNEKLFF
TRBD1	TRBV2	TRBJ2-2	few	TGTGCCAGCACGGACAGGGGGCTGGGCGGGGAGCTGTTTTTT	CASTDRGLGGELFF
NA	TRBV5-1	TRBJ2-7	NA	TGCGCCAGCAGCTTGGTAGCCTCCTACGAGCAGTACTTC	CASSLVASYEQYF
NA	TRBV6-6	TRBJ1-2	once	TGTGCCAGCAACCTCTCCGGGATCAGAAATGAGGGCTACACCTTC	CASNLSGIRNEGYTF
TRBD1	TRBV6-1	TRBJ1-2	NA	TGTGCCAGCAGTGAAGCTCCTCCTCACCGACAGGGGTCGGCCTATGGCTACACCTTC	CASSEAPPHRQGSAYGYTF
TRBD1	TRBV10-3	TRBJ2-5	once	TGTGCCATCATGGGACAGGGCCAAGAGACCCAGTACTTC	CAIMGQGQETQYF
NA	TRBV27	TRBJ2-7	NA	TGTGCCAGCAGTTTATCCAGGGGTGGCTTGTCATACGAGCAGTACTTC	CASSLSRGGLSYEQYF
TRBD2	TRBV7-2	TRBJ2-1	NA	TGTGCCAGCAGCCCTGTCGCGGGGGGTTACAATGAGCAGTTCTTC	CASSPVAGGYNEQFF
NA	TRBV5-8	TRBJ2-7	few	TGTGCCAGCAGCTTCGAGGTCTCCTACGAGCAGTACTTC	CASSFEVSYEQYF
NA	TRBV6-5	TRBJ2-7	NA	TGTGCCAGCAGTTACAGCGGCTCCTACGAGCAGTACTTC	CASSYSGSYEQYF
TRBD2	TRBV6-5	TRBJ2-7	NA	TGTGCCAGCAGTTACGGGGGAGGGGTGAGCGAGCAGTACTTC	CASSYGGGVSEQYF
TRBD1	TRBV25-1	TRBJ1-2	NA	TGTGCCAGCAGTCACTGGGACAGGCCGTATGGCTACACCTTC	CASSHWDRPYGYTF
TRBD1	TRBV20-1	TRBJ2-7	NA	TGCAGTGCTGAGATCAGGGGACAGGAGTACTTC	CSAEIRGQEYF
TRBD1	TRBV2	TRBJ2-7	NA	TGTGCCAGCAAATACAGGGGGCTGATCTCCTACGAGCAGTACTTC	CASKYRGLISYEQYF
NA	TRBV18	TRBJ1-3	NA	TGTGCCAGCTCACCAGATACGATTAGGGCTGGAAACACCATATATTTT	CASSPDTIRAGNTIYF
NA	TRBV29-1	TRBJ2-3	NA	TGCAGCGTCCCTAGCGTGGGGATAGATACGCAGTATTTT	CSVPSVGIDTQYF
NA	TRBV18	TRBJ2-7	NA	TGTGCCAGCTCACCCCCCGCTCCCCAATTACACGAGCAGTACTTC	CASSPPAPQLHEQYF
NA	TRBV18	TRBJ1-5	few	TGTGCCAGCTCACCGGACGGGGGAACGCGGGTTCCCCAGCATTTT	CASSPDGGTRVPQHF
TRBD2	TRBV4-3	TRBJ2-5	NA	TGCGCCAGCAGCCAAGATCACGCGGGGGGGCTGGCGGAGACCCAGTACTTC	CASSQDHAGGLAETQYF
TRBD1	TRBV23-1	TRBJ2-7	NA	TGCGCCAGCAGTCGCCGAACGGGACAGGGGGATTGCGAGCAGTACTTC	CASSRRTGQGDCEQYF
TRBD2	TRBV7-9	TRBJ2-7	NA	TGTGCCAGCAGCCCTAGCGGGAGTCTATCCGAGCAGTACTTC	CASSPSGSLSEQYF
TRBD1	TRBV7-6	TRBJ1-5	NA	TGTGCCAGCAGCTTAGCGGGAGGGGGCGGCAATCAGCCCCAGCATTTT	CASSLAGGGGNQPQHF
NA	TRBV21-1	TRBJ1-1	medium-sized	TGTGCCAGCAGCTCCGCGGGACAGGGGATGAACACTGAAGCTTTCTTT	CASSSAGQGMNTEAFF
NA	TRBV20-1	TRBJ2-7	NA	TGCAGTGCTACCCAGGTACGCGAGCAGTACTTC	CSATQVREQYF
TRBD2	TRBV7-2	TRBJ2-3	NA	TGTGCCAGCAGCACCCCGGGACTAGCAGCAGATACGCAGTATTTT	CASSTPGLAADTQYF
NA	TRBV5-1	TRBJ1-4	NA	TGCGCCAGCGCCTCCGAACCGGGTCATTCACTCGCCTTAAATGAAAAACTGTTTTTT	CASASEPGHSLALNEKLFF
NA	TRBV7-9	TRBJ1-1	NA	TGTGCCAGCAGCTTCGAGTTCACTGAAGCTTTCTTT	CASSFEFTEAFF
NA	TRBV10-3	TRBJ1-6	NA	TGTGCCATCAGGGGCCACGAGGGTTCACCCCTCCACTTT	CAIRGHEGSPLHF
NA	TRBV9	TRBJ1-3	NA	TGTGCCAGCAGCGTAGACGGGAACTCTGGAAACACCATATATTTT	CASSVDGNSGNTIYF
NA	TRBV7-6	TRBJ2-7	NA	TGTGCCAGCAGCTTACGGGGAGGCTACGAGCAGTACTTC	CASSLRGGYEQYF
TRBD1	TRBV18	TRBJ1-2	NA	TGTGCCAGCTCACGTCCCTACAGGGGACACTATGGCTACACCTTC	CASSRPYRGHYGYTF
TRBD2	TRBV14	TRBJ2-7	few	TGTGCCAGCAGCCAGGGACTAGCGGGCCCCTACGAGCAGTACTTC	CASSQGLAGPYEQYF
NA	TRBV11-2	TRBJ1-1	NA	TGTGCCAGCAGCTTACCGGGAGGGATGAACACTGAAGCTTTCTTT	CASSLPGGMNTEAFF
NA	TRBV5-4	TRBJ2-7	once	TGTGCCAGCAGCTTCGATCCGGGTATCGACGAGCAGTACTTC	CASSFDPGIDEQYF
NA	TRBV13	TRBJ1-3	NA	TGTGCCAGCAGCCCCCAGGTAGAGGGAAACACCATATATTTT	CASSPQVEGNTIYF
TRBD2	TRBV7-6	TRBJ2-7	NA	TGTGCCAGCAGCTTGACTAGCGGGGGCAACTACGAGCAGTACTTC	CASSLTSGGNYEQYF
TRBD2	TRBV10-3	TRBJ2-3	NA	TGTGCCCTTGGGACTAGCGGGACGGCAGATACGCAGTATTTT	CALGTSGTADTQYF
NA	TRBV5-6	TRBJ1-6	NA	TGTGCCAGCAGCTCGGGCCGGGGCAGGGGATACTCACCCCTCCACTTT	CASSSGRGRGYSPLHF
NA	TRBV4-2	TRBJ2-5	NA	TGTGCCAGCAGCCAAGACCGGGTATATGGGACCCAGTACTTC	CASSQDRVYGTQYF
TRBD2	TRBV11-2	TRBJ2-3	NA	TGTGCCAGCAGCGCTCGGGACTACACAGATACGCAGTATTTT	CASSARDYTDTQYF
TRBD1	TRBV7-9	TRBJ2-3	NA	TGTGCCAGCAGCTTCGTTCAGGGGGCGCGGGATACGCAGTATTTT	CASSFVQGARDTQYF